Described below is a single TCR beta chain sequence and its context. In the study's own analysis: Amplification from reference gene primers served as the basis for estimated nucleated cell counts. Assay used: immunoSEQ multiplex PCR; TCRdb lists only in-frame clones, some missing. Clonal size and the V and J genes are those of that table, whereas D and trimming came from the DNA. The profile shows about 100,000 clones, approximately 86% of them singletons. The entry originates in a study of blood T cell repertoires in COVID-19. For the study at large: COVID-19 samples collected from the United States, Italy and Spain covered acute and convalescent phases. Sample material is recorded as cDNA or gDNA derived from T cells, B-cell-depleted T cells, or PBMCs.

Deletions cut 8 bases from V and 0 bases from J, with 11 bases between. The CDR3 length is 14 residues. Germline V lookup: CDR1 MNHNY, CDR2 SVGAGI (reference sequence). The chain uses TRBV6-6 and TRBJ1-3; D call uncertain. The sequenced sample consisted of peripheral blood. The receptor comes from a human donor in a cohort sampled during active COVID-19. The CDR3 DNA reads as TGTGCCAGCGAGGAGGCCGCCTCTGGAAACACCATATATTTT. It yields the protein CASEEAASGNTIYF.